This T cell receptor beta chain emerged from a study of siplizumab effects on memory and regulatory T cells. Assay: immunoSEQ multiplex PCR; the TCRdb copy retains only in-frame clones and omits some. The sample carries 100,000 or so clones, 85% to 95% recorded once. The germline gives CDR1 LNHDA, CDR2 SQIVND (reference sequence). The CDR3 is 13 amino acids. V lost 0 bases, J lost 13 bases, and 2 bases stayed unmatched. The TCR sequence derives from a human donor in good health. Sequencing was performed on non-Treg CD4+ T cells sorted from blood. The chain employs TRBV19 and TRBJ1-4, with 10 bases matching TRBD1. CDR3 bases: TGTGCCAGTAGTATAGAGGGACAGGGGAGACTGTTTTTT. As protein: CASSIEGQGRLFF.